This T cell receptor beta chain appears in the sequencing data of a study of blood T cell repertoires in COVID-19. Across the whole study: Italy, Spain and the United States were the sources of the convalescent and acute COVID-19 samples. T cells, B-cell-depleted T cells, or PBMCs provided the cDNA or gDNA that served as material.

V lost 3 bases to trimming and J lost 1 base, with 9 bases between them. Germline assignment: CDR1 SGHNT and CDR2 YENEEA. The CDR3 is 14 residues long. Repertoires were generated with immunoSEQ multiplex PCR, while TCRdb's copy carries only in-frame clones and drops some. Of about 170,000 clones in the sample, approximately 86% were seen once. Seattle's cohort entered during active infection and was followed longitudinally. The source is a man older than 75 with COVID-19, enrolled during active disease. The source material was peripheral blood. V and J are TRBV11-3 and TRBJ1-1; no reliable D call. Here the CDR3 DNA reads TGTGCCAGCAGCTTTCAGGAAGGGAACACTGAAGCTTTCTTT. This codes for CASSFQEGNTEAFF.